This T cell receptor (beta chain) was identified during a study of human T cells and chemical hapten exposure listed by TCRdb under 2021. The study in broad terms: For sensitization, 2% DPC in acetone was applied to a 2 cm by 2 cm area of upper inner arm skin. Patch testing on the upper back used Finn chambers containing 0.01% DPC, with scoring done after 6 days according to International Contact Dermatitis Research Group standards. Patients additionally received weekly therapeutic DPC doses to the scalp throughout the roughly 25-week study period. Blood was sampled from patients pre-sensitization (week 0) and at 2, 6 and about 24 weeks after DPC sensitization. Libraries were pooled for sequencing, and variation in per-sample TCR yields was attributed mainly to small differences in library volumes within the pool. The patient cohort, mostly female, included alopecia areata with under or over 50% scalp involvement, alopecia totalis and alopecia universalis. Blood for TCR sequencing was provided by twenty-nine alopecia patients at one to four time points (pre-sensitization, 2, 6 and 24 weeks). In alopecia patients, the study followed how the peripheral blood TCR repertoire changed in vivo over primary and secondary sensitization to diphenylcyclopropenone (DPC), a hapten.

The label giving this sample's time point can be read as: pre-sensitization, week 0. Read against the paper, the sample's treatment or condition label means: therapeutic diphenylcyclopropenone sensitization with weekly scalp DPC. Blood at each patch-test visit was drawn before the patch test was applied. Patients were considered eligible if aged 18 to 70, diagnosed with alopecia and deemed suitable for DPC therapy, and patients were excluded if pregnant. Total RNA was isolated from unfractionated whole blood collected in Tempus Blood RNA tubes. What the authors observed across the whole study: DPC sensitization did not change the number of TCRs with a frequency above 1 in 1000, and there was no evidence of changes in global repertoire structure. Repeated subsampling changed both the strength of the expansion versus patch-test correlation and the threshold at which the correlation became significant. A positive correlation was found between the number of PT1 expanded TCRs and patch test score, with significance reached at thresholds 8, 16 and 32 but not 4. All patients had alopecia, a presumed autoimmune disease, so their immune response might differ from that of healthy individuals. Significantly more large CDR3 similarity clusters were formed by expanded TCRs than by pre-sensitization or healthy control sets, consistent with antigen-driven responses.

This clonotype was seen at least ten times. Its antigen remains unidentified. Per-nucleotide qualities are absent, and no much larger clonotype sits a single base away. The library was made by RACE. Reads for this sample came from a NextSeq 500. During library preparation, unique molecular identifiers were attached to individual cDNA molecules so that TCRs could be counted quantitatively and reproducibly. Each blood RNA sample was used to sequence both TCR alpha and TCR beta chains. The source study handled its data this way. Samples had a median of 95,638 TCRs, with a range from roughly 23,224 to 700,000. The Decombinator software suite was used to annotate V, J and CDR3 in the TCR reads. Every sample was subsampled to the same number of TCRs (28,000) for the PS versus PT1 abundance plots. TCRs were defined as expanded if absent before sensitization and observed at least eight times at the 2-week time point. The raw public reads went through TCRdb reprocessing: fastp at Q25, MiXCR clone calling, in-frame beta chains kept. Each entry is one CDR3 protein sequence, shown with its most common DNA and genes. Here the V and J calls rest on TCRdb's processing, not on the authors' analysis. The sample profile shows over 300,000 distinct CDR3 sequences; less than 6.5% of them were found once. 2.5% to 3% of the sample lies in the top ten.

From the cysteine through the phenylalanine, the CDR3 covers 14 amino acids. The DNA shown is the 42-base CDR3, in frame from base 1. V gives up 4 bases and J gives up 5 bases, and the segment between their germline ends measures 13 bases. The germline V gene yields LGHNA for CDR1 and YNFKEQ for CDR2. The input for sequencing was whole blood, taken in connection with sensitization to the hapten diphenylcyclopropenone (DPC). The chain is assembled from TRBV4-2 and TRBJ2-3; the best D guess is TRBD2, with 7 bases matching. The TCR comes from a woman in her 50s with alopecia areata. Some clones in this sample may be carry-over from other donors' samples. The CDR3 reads CASSRGGEIDTQYF. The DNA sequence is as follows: TGTGCCAGCAGCCGGGGGGGCGAAATAGATACGCAGTATTTT.